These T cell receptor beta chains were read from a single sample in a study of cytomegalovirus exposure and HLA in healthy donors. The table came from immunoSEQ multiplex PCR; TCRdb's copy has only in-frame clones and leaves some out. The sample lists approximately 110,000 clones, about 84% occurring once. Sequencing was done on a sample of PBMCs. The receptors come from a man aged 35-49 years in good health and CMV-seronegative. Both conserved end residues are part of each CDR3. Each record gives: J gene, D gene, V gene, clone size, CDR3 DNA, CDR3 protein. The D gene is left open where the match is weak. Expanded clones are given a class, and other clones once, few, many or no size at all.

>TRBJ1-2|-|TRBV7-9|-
TGTGCCAGCAGCAACGAAGGAGGACGAGCTCGCTATGGCTACACCTTC
CASSNEGGRARYGYTF
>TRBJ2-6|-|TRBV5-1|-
TGCGCCAGCAATACCCAGTCTGGGGCCAACGTCCTGACTTTC
CASNTQSGANVLTF
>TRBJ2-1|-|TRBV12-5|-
TGTGCTAGTGGCAAAGAGACAGGAATCAATGAGCAGTTCTTC
CASGKETGINEQFF
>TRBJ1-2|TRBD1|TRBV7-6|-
TGTGCCAGCAGCCCACAGGGGGGCTATGGCTACACCTTC
CASSPQGGYGYTF
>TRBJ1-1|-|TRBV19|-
TGTGCCAGTAGACTGGGGGAGGGTTGGAACACTGAAGCTTTCTTT
CASRLGEGWNTEAFF
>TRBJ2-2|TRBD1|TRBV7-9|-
TGTGCCAGCAGCTTCCCAGGGGGCATCGGGGAGCTGTTTTTT
CASSFPGGIGELFF
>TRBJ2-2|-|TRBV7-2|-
TGTGCCAGCAGCTTTAAAGGGGGCACCGGGGAGCTGTTTTTT
CASSFKGGTGELFF
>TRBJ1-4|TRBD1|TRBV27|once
TGTGCCAGCACCGCCCGGACAGGATCTAATGAAAAACTGTTTTTT
CASTARTGSNEKLFF
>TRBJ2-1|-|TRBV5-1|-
TGCGCCAGCAGCTTGCCCGGGGGTCAGTTCTTC
CASSLPGGQFF
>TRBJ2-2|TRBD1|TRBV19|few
TGTGCCAGTAGCAGAGGGGGCTCCGGGGAGCTGTTTTTT
CASSRGGSGELFF
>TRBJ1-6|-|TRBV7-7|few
TGTGCTAGCAGCTTCGACAGAAATTCACCCCTCCACTTT
CASSFDRNSPLHF
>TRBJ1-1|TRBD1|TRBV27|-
TGTGCCAGCAGTTCCAGACAGGGGACCACTGAAGCTTTCTTT
CASSSRQGTTEAFF